This record concerns one TCR beta chain sequence. The target of this receptor is not known. No much larger clonotype is one base removed from it; base qualities were not supplied. The immunoSEQ assay was applied to genomic DNA to generate the TCR beta chain sequences. As for the authors' bioinformatics: CDR3 sequences that did not begin with the conserved framework cysteine at position 104 were removed by hand. Clonality was calculated as one minus the normalized Shannon's Diversity Index, with values ranging from 0 (maximal diversity) to 1 (oligoclonal). Chi-squared comparison-of-proportions tests assessed whether the same CDR3 differed in frequency between samples, such as brain versus blood. Public clonotypes were identified by searching immuneACCESS, and similarity to known antiviral clonotypes was assessed with the VDJdb browser. As stored in TCRdb, this immuneACCESS dataset retains in-frame rearrangements with V and J assigned. A fraction of the clones does not appear; measured against another copy, unresolved V genes explain less than half of the discrepancy, and the remainder lacks a known reason. V and J calls and clone size are as listed in that table; D and trimming were resolved from the DNA. Recorded for this sample are 20,000 to 25,000 clones; 94% of them occurred a single time. The ten largest make up under 6.5% of the sample.

This entry is derived from a study of brain T cells in children with intractable seizures (TCRdb year 2021). At the level of the whole study: A NanoString immunology panel was first used to screen resected brain tissue from about 56 pediatric epilepsy surgery cases for immune gene transcripts. Among the approximately twelve selected surgery cases, pre-surgery blood was additionally sequenced for eight, leaving four cases with brain tissue only. The investigation overall reported the following: Viral specificity was inferred only from CDR3 sequence similarity, and patients' HCMV serostatus was unknown. Because pre- and post-surgery blood were sequenced to different depths, clones absent from the pre-surgery sample may reflect undersampling.

According to the study, the label for this sample's time point signals: resected brain tissue, or blood drawn just prior to surgery. The surgery cases that showed the highest brain T cell transcript signatures were chosen for TCR beta chain sequencing of brain tissue, and of blood when it was available. Prior to surgery, the patients had been treated with at least one anti-epileptic drug. TCR-sequenced patients were children with drug-resistant epilepsy due to tuberous sclerosis complex, focal cortical dysplasia, Rasmussen encephalitis or hemimegalencephaly. The blood samples were collected right before the epilepsy surgery. The Monarch genomic DNA purification kit was used to extract bulk genomic DNA from unsorted brain tissue and from whole blood. V is cut back by 1 base and J by 5 bases, with 7 bases in the junction unmatched. The germline V gene encodes CDR1 SGHKS and CDR2 YYEKEE (reference sequence). The CDR3 runs 17 amino acids, cysteine and phenylalanine included. The entry retains the CDR3 DNA only, 51 bases that are in frame from base 1.

This receptor chain uses TRBV5-5 and TRBJ2-1; 12 middle bases align to TRBD2. This sample comprised peripheral blood, obtained at surgery. The receptor was isolated from a boy younger than 18 with focal cortical dysplasia and intractable seizures. The encoded CDR3 is CASSLSPLAGGNNEQFF. The DNA sequence follows: TGTGCCAGCAGCTTGTCCCCACTAGCGGGGGGAAACAATGAGCAGTTCTTC.